This T cell receptor (beta chain) was documented in a study of regulatory T cells in long-lasting Graves disease (dated by TCRdb to the early 2020s). Concerning the study at large: In the newly diagnosed Graves' disease group, patients had been taking antithyroid drugs for less than 3 months. Peripheral blood TCR sequencing and RNA sequencing compared persistent Graves' disease patients with newly diagnosed Graves' disease patients. The study was registered as a clinical trial and conducted in China. A total of some 35 samples underwent TCR sequencing: around 13 from persistent and roughly 20 from newly diagnosed Graves' disease patients. Broader findings and caveats from the paper: More public clonotypes were shared among persistent patients (approximately 3,000) than among newly diagnosed patients (966). Only the TCR beta chain was sequenced and analyzed. The small sample size was acknowledged by the authors as a limitation that may reduce accuracy. Persistent Graves' disease patients showed lower TCR Shannon entropy and fewer highly expanded clones than newly diagnosed patients, suggesting clonal expansion. The study examined only peripheral blood because the primary lesion, thyroid tissue, could not be accessed. Preferential use of TRBV28, TRBJ1-2 and TRBJ2-5 was observed in persistent disease, whereas TRBV20-1 and TRBJ2-1 were favored in newly diagnosed disease.

The time point label for this specimen denotes: newly diagnosed GD, antithyroid drugs for less than 3 months. RNA was extracted from PBMCs in TRIzol for both TCR sequencing and RNA sequencing. The diagnosis of Graves' disease followed American Thyroid Association guidelines. Recruitment of patients was carried out at an endocrinology department in Xi'an, China. Each patient gave 7.5 to 10 milliliters of peripheral blood, collected in an EDTA anticoagulant tube. Ficoll Paque Plus density gradient separation was used to isolate PBMCs, and no further T cell sorting was done. An Agilent 2100 Bioanalyzer and agarose gel were used to assess RNA quality, and a NanoDrop 2000 was used to measure RNA concentration. Libraries were prepared through multiplex PCR. TCRdb names Illumina HiSeq 4000 as the instrument used. TCR beta libraries were built with iRepertoire HTBI primers and Arm-PCR amplification of CDR3 regions. Gel purification was performed on PCR products prior to sequencing. Processing in the source paper ran as follows. A total of fewer than 80 TRBV and 14 TRBJ segments were identified across samples and were used for gene usage analysis of CDR3 amino acid clonotypes. COPE and FqMerger were used to merge filtered high-quality paired reads into contigs. BLAST was used to align contigs to the IMGT TRBV, TRBD and TRBJ reference genes, and CDR3 was defined following IMGT. Highly expanded clones were defined as clonotypes with a frequency above 0.1%. Repertoire diversity was measured by Shannon entropy, and V-J evenness by the Gini coefficient. A clonotype found in more than one individual was treated as public. The public reads were run again by TCRdb, first through fastp at Q25 and then through MiXCR, and only productive beta chains were kept. Rows with one shared CDR3 protein collapse into an entry with the most common genes and DNA. None of the V and J calls come from the authors' own analysis; TCRdb made them. The sample data list some 340,000 distinct CDR3 sequences, and roughly 12% of these were observed just once. The ten largest clonotypes hold about 19% of the sample.

This clonotype was found many times. Its specific antigen is unknown. Base qualities are missing; no much larger clone stands one base away. The germline V and J ends show losses of 6 bases and 2 bases respectively, and no gene match explains 13 bases of the junction. Via the germline V gene, CDR1 is MDHEN and CDR2 SYDVKM. Counted from cysteine to phenylalanine, this CDR3 has 17 amino acids. Only CDR3 DNA remains: 51 bases, in frame from the first base. These sequences were also reported in another study, on T cells in Graves' hyperthyroidism and ophthalmopathy. That second report states: A patient counted as having stable Graves' hyperthyroidism if no progression to ophthalmopathy occurred over 18 months of follow-up. Hyperthyroidism patients were newly diagnosed, with disease duration under 2 months, and aged 18 to 65 years. The study excluded patients with uncontrolled infections, other autoimmune diseases, pregnancy or lactation. Diagnoses were established on the basis of clinical symptoms, serum thyroxine and TRAb, thyroid ultrasound, and orbital computed tomography. The TCR CDR3 was subjected to a first round of RT-PCR using the HTBI primer set and the Qiagen OneStep RT-PCR kit. Most expanded thyroid clonotypes (frequency above 0.001) were also detected in blood, a finding suggesting that blood repertoires may reflect thyroid immune responses. Ophthalmopathy was separated from stable hyperthyroidism by a 13 V-J signature model, with over 85% sensitivity and roughly 81% specificity obtained in cross-validation and 80%/75% obtained in testing. In validation, the model predicted progression to ophthalmopathy with approximately 69% sensitivity and approximately 74% specificity, a median of approximately 6.5 months before onset. A discovery cohort of fewer than 110 patients, about 40 with Graves' ophthalmopathy and under 60 with stable Graves' hyperthyroidism, was used to find distinguishing TCR V-J signatures. Whether ophthalmopathy could be predicted prospectively was tested in an independent validation cohort made up of some 20 hyperthyroidism patients plus 17 patients who later progressed to ophthalmopathy. For training and testing, the 100 or so patients in the discovery cohort were randomly divided in a 7:3 ratio. In roughly six Graves' hyperthyroidism patients, the study also compared T-cell repertoires from thyroid tissue with T-cell repertoires from blood. After sampling, hyperthyroidism patients received methimazole starting at 30 mg daily, and ophthalmopathy patients received high-dose intravenous methylprednisolone. A second multiplex PCR round built the libraries, followed by size selection and purification. Libraries were sequenced paired-end with 100 bp reads on an Illumina HiSeq2000. SOAPnuke was used to process the raw data, with reads discarded if the reads contained adapters or uncalled bases, had a mean Phred below 15, or lacked an exact constant-primer or identifier match. High-quality paired reads were merged with COPE v1.2.5, and unique nucleotide sequences were defined as clonotypes. MiTCR v1.1 was used to align clonotypes to the IMGT TRBV, TRBD and TRBJ reference segments. Analysis was restricted to V-J combinations with a frequency above 0.0001, which covered about 99% of repertoires. A TCS score was defined as the ratio between F50 (clonal expansion) and ExV (chaos), using BLOSUM62-based TCRdist between CDR3 peptides within each V-J. Welch's t-statistics and random forest reduced around 520 V-J features to 13, which were used in a naive Bayes classifier (R e1071). Sample size was not statistically predetermined, and blinding of investigators to group allocation was not performed. TCR Vbeta CDR3 sequencing of 120 to 150 peripheral blood samples (over 40 ophthalmopathy, 75 or so hyperthyroidism and some 17 progressor patients) is reported in the paper.

This clonotype was obtained from a woman aged 18-29 years with Graves disease. Donor details come from another sample of the same person, matched by shared clones. Material: peripheral blood mononuclear cells (PBMCs), obtained at new diagnosis, from a patient treated with antithyroid drugs. Here the chain combines TRBV28 and TRBJ2-1, and 7 bases in between align with TRBD2. The DNA is as follows: TGTGCCAGCAGGGGATCCCGTCCTAGCGGTGCCTACAATGAGCAGTTCTTC. Translated, it gives CASRGSRPSGAYNEQFF.